This T cell receptor beta chain derives from a study of blood T cell repertoires in COVID-19. V gave up 6 bases and J gave up 7 bases; unmatched junction bases: 6. In germline, CDR1 is MGHDK, CDR2 SYGVNS. This CDR3 region has 13 residues. Produced via immunoSEQ multiplex PCR; TCRdb's table is partial and in-frame only. The repertoire holds some 14,000 clones, with approximately 76% as singletons. The chain combines TRBV25-1 with TRBJ1-1; 9 bases fit TRBD1. The sample was peripheral blood. The sequence derives from a woman older than 75 with acute or convalescent COVID-19. The CDR3 here is CASSNTGGDEAFF. The CDR3 coding sequence is TGTGCCAGCAGCAACACAGGGGGCGATGAAGCTTTCTTT.